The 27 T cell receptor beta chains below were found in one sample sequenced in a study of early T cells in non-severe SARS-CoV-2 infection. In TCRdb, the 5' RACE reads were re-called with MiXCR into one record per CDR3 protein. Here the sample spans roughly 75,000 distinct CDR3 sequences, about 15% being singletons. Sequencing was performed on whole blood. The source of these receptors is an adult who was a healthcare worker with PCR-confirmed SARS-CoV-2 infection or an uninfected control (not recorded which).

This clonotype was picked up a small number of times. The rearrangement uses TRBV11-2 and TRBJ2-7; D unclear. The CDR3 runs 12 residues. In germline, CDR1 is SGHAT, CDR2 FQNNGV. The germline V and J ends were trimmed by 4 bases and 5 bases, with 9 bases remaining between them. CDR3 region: CASSSQLNEQYF. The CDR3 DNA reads TGTGCCAGCAGCTCCCAGTTGAACGAGCAGTACTTC.

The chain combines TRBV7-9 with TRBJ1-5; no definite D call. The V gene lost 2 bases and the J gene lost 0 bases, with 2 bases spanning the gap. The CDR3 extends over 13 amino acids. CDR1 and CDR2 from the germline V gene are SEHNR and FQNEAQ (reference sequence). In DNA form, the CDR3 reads TGTGCCAGCAGCTTAAATAGCAATCAGCCCCAGCATTTT. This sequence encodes CASSLNSNQPQHF.

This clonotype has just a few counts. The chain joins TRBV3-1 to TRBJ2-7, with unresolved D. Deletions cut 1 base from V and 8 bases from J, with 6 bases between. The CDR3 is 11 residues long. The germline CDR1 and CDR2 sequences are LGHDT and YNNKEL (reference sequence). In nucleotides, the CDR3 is TGTGCCAGCAGCCAAGTGGAACAGCAGTACTTC. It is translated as CASSQVEQQYF.

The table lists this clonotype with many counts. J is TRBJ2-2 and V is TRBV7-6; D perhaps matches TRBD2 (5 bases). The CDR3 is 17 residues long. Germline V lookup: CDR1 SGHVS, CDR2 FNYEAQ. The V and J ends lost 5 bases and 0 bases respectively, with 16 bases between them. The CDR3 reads CASSGGRRRSNTGELFF. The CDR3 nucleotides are TGTGCCAGCAGCGGCGGCAGGAGGAGATCGAACACCGGGGAGCTGTTTTTT. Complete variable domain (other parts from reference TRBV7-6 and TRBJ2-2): GAGVSQSPRYKVTKRGQDVALRCDPISGHVSLYWYRQALGQGPEFLTYFNYEAQQDKSGLPNDRFSAERPEGSISTLTIQRTEQRDSAMYRCASSGGRRRSNTGELFFGEGSRLTVL.

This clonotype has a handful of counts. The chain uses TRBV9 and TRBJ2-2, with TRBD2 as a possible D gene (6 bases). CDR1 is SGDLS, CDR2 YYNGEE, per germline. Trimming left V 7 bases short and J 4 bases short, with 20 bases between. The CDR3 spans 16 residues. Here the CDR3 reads CASSGRRVDGTGELFF. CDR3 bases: TGTGCCAGCTCCGGGCGGAGGGTTGATGGCACCGGGGAGCTGTTTTTT.

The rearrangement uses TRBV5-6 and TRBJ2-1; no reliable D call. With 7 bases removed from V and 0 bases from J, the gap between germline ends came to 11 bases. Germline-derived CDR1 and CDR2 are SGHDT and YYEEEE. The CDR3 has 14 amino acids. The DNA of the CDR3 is TGTGCCAGCTTACTGGGAAGCTCCTACAATGAGCAGTTCTTC. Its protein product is CASLLGSSYNEQFF.

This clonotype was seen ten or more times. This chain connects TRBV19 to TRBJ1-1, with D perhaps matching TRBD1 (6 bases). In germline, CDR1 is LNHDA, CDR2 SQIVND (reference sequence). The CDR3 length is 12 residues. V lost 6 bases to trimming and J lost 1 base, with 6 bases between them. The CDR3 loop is CASRGGNTEAFF. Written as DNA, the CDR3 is TGTGCCAGTAGAGGGGGGAACACTGAAGCTTTCTTT.

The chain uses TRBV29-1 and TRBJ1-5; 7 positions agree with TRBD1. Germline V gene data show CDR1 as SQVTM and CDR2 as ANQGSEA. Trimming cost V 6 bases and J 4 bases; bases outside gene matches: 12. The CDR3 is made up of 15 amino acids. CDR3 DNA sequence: TGCAGCGTCATCTTTCGGGACAGCCCTAATCAGCCCCAGCATTTT. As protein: CSVIFRDSPNQPQHF.

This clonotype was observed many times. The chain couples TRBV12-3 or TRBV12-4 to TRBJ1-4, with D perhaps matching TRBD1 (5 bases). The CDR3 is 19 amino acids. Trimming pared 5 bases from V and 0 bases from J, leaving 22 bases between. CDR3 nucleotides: TGTGCCAGCAGTATCCGGACATTATCTCTGCCAGCAACTAATGAAAAACTGTTTTTT. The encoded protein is CASSIRTLSLPATNEKLFF.

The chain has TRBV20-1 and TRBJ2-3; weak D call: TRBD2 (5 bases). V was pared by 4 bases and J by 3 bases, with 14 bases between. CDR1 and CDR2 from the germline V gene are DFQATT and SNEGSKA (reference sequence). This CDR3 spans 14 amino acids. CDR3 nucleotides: TGCAGTGCTACGTCCGTTTTAGCGACAGATACGCAGTATTTT. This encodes CSATSVLATDTQYF.

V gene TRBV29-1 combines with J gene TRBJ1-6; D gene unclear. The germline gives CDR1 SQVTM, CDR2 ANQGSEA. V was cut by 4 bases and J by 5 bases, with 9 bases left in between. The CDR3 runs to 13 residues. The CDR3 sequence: CSVGVADNSPLHF. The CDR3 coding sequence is TGCAGCGTTGGGGTAGCTGATAATTCACCCCTCCACTTT.

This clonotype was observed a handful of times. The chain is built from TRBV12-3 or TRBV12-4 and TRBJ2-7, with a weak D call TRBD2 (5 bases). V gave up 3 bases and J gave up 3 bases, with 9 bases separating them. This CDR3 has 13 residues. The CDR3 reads CASSFDYYYEQYF. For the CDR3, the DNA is TGTGCCAGCAGTTTTGACTACTACTACGAGCAGTACTTC.

CDR3: CASSKSGTGNTGANVLTF. The CDR3 region has the DNA TGTGCCAGCAGCAAAAGTGGGACAGGGAATACTGGGGCCAACGTCCTGACTTTC. The gene calls are TRBV21-1 and TRBJ2-6; the D call in the table, TRBD1, was not verified against the DNA. TRBV21-1 is annotated as a pseudogene. CDR3 length: 18 amino acids.

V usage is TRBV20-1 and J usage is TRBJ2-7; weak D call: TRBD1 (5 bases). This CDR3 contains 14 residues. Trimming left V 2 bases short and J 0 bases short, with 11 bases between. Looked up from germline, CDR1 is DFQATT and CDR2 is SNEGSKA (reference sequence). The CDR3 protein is CSARPPDSSYEQYF. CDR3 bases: TGCAGTGCTAGACCACCTGACAGCTCCTACGAGCAGTACTTC.

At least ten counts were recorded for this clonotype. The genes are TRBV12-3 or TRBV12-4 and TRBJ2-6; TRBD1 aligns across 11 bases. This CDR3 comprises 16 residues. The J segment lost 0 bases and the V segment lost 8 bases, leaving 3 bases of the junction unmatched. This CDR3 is CASGTGGISGANVLTF. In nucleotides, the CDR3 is TGTGCCAGCGGGACAGGGGGGATCTCTGGGGCCAACGTCCTGACTTTC.

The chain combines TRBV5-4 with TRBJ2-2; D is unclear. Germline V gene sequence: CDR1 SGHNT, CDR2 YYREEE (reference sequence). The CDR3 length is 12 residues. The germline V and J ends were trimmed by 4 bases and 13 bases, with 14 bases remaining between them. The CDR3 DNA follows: TGTGCCAGCAGCGCTCGACCCGGTGCGCTGTTTTTT. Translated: CASSARPGALFF.

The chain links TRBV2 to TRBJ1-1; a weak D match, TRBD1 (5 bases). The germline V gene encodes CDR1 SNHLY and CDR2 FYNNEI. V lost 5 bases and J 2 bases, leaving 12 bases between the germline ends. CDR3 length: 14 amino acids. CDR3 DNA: TGTGCCAGCAGTCTGCAGGGAATCAACACTGAAGCTTTCTTT. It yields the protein CASSLQGINTEAFF. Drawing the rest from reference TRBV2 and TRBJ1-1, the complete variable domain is EPEVTQTPSHQVTQMGQEVILRCVPISNHLYFYWYRQILGQKVEFLVSFYNNEISEKSEIFDDQFSVERPDGSNFTLKIRSTKLEDSAMYFCASSLQGINTEAFFGQGTRLTVV.

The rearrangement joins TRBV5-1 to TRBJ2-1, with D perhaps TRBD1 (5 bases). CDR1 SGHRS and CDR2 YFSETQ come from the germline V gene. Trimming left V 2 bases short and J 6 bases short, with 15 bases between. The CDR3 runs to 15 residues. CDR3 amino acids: CASSFYFLGPNEQFF. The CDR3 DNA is TGCGCCAGCAGCTTTTACTTCTTGGGGCCCAATGAGCAGTTCTTC.

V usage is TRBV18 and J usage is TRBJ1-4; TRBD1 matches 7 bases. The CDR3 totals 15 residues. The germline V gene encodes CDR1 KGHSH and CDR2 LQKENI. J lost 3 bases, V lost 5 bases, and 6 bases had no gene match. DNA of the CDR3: TGTGCCAGCTCAAAGGGACAGTCAGCTAATGAAAAACTGTTTTTT. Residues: CASSKGQSANEKLFF.

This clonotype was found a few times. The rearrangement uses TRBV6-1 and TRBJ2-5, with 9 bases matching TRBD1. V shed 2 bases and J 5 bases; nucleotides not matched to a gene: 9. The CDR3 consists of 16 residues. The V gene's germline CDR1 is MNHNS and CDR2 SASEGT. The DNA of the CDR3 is TGTGCCAGCAGTGAAATGGGACAGGGTAGTTGGGAGACCCAGTACTTC. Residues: CASSEMGQGSWETQYF.

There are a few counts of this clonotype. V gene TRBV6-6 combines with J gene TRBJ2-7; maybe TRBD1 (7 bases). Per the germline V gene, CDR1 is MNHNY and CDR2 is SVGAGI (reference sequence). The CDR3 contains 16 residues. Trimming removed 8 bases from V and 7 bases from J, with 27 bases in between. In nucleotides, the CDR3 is TGTGCCAGCTCCAACCCTTCCAGGGGGGCGAGGGGGGAGCAGTACTTC. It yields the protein CASSNPSRGARGEQYF.

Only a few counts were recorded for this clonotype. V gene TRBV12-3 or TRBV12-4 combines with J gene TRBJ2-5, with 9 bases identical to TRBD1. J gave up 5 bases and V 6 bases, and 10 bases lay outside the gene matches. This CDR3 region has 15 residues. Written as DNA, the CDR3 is TGTGCCAGCAGCATAACAGGGGGCTGGGGGGAGACCCAGTACTTC. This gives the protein CASSITGGWGETQYF.

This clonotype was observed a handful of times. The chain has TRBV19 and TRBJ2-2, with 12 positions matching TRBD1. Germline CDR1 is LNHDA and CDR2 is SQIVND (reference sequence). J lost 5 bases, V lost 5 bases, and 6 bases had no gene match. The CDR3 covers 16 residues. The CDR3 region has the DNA TGTGCCAGTAGTGCCCGGGACAGGGGGCCAACCGGGGAGCTGTTTTTT. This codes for CASSARDRGPTGELFF.

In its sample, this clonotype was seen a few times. CDR3 in amino acids: CASSLAAGGSSYNSPLHF. The CDR3 DNA reads as TGCGCCAGCAGCTTGGCCGCCGGAGGGAGCTCCTATAATTCACCCCTCCACTTT. The chain recombines TRBV5-1 with TRBJ1-6; D uncertain. CDR1 is SGHRS and CDR2 is YFSETQ in the germline V gene. This CDR3 comprises 18 residues. V was trimmed by 0 bases and J by 0 bases, leaving 13 bases between them.

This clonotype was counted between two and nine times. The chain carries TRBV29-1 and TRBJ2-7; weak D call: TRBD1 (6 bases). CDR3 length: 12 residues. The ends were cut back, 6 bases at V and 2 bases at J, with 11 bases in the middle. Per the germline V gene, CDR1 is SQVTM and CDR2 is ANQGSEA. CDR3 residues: CSVTGNTYEQYF. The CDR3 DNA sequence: TGCAGCGTCACAGGGAACACCTACGAGCAGTACTTC.

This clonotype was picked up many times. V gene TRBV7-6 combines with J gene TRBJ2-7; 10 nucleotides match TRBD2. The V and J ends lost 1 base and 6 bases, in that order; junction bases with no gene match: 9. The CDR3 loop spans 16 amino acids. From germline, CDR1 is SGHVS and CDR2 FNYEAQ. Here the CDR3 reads CASSLVPSGSVAEQYF. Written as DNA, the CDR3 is TGTGCCAGCAGCTTAGTGCCTAGCGGGAGTGTGGCCGAGCAGTACTTC.

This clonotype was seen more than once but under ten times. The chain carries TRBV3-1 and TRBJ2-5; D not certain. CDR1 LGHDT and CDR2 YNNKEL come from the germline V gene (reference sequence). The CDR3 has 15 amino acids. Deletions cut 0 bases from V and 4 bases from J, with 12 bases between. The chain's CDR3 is CASSQDPGSGETQYF. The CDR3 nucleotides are TGTGCCAGCAGCCAAGATCCAGGATCTGGAGAGACCCAGTACTTC.